Following are 8 T cell receptor beta chains from one sample sequenced in a study of control samples from healthy donors and cancer patients. Method: immunoSEQ multiplex PCR; TCRdb's copy keeps in-frame clones and lacks some. Of 95,000 to 130,000 clones in the sample, roughly nine tenths were seen once. The sequenced material came from PBMCs. The receptor source for this set is a woman in her forties or fifties with colorectal cancer.

V is TRBV19 and J is TRBJ2-1, with 11 bases that match TRBD1. CDR3 length: 14 residues. The germline CDR1 and CDR2 sequences are LNHDA and SQIVND (reference sequence). The J segment lost 7 bases and the V segment lost 5 bases, leaving 4 bases of the junction unmatched. CDR3 protein: CASSRGQGVNEQFF. Here the CDR3 DNA reads TGTGCCAGTAGTCGGGGACAGGGGGTAAATGAGCAGTTCTTC.

J is TRBJ2-3 and V is TRBV24-1; 12 bases align to TRBD1. After removal of 5 bases from V and 6 bases from J, the junction contained 5 bases not matched to a gene. This CDR3 spans 15 amino acids. CDR1 and CDR2 (germline): KGHDR, SFDVKD. For the CDR3, the DNA is TGTGCCACCAGTGGGGGACAGGGGGCGCGGGATACGCAGTATTTT. Protein: CATSGGQGARDTQYF.

This clone was observed a handful of times. The chain joins TRBV10-3 to TRBJ2-7, with TRBD1 matching over 11 bases. The ends lost 11 bases at V and 5 bases at J; junction bases unmatched: 5. The CDR3 extends over 12 amino acids. Germline V gene lookup returns CDR1 ENHRY and CDR2 SYGVKD. The CDR3 here is CASRTGGDEQYF. For the CDR3, the DNA is TGTGCCTCAAGGACAGGGGGCGACGAGCAGTACTTC.

The chain is built from TRBV7-3 and TRBJ1-1; no clear D gene. The V gene lost 4 bases and the J gene lost 6 bases, with 15 bases spanning the gap. The CDR3 contains 14 residues. From germline, CDR1 is SGHTA and CDR2 FQGTGA. The CDR3, as DNA: TGTGCCAGCAGCTCGGTTCCTGATGAAGCTGAAGCTTTCTTT. Amino acids: CASSSVPDEAEAFF.

The rearrangement links TRBV6-1 to TRBJ2-7, with 10 bases aligning to TRBD2. CDR3 length: 16 residues. Germline CDR1 is MNHNS and CDR2 is SASEGT. Trimming removed 4 bases from V and 1 base from J; junction bases left unmatched: 7. The CDR3 DNA sequence: TGTGCCAGCAGTGCTCTAGCGGGAGCTGGGTCCTACGAGCAGTACTTC. Translated: CASSALAGAGSYEQYF.

J is TRBJ1-1 and V is TRBV11-2; TRBD1 is a possible D gene (6 bases). This CDR3 is 16 amino acids long. The V end lost 2 bases, the J end lost 6 bases, and 19 bases lay between the germline ends. Per germline, CDR1 SGHAT and CDR2 FQNNGV. The CDR3 loop is CASSLRSGGSGAEAFF. The CDR3 DNA follows: TGTGCCAGCAGCTTACGTAGCGGGGGCTCGGGGGCTGAAGCTTTCTTT.

The chain is built from TRBV6-5 and TRBJ2-7; TRBD1 agrees at 7 bases. CDR3 length: 14 residues. V dropped 3 bases and J dropped 1; count of bases not matched to a gene: 3. From germline, CDR1 is MNHEY and CDR2 SVGAGI. The CDR3 DNA is TGTGCCAGCAGTTATCAGGGGGATTCCTACGAGCAGTACTTC. Amino acids: CASSYQGDSYEQYF.

This sequence joins TRBV6-5 and TRBJ2-7; possibly TRBD1 for D (6 bases). V gave up 7 bases and J gave up 5 bases, with 18 bases separating them. The CDR3 has 14 amino acids. Germline CDR1 is MNHEY and CDR2 is SVGAGI. The CDR3, as DNA: TGTGCCAGCAAGGATGGCAGGGGAGTAAACGAGCAGTACTTC. Amino acid sequence: CASKDGRGVNEQYF.